The present T cell receptor beta chain was sequenced within a study of shared clonotypes between healthy human individuals. The overall study: The composition of the donors was a couple of women and a few men aged 18 to 49. CD8 memory received one plate per donor, CD8 naive two, CD4 memory three and CD4 naive three.

Study observations and caveats: Shared clonotypes: roughly 4.7% naive CD4, about 3.3% naive CD8, around 2.2% memory CD4, approximately 0.41% memory CD8.

Germline assignment: CDR1 LNHDA and CDR2 SQIVND (reference sequence). The CDR3 is 16 residues long. V lost 5 bases, J lost 0 bases, and 16 bases lay in between. Concerning this clone itself: Its antigen is currently unknown.

Profiled with immunoSEQ multiplex PCR; TCRdb holds only in-frame clones, not every one. The top ten hold 0.37% of the sample, which has 2 million to 2.5 million clones, roughly 92% seen once. The clonotype was recovered from a man aged 18 to 35 in good health. Some clones in this sample may be carry-over from other donors' samples. Source material: naive CD4+ T cells from PBMCs. Subset indicated: CD45RA+ positively selected. This sequence joins TRBV19 and TRBJ1-2; D possibly corresponds to TRBD1 (5 bases). The CDR3 is CASSPGVGRPNYGYTF. CDR3 nucleotides: TGTGCCAGTAGTCCTGGAGTGGGGCGGCCTAACTATGGCTACACCTTC.